The present T cell receptor beta chain was sequenced within a study of blood T cell repertoires in COVID-19. About the study: The origin of the acute and convalescent COVID-19 samples was the United States, Italy and Spain.

The CDR3 has 13 amino acids. Deletions cut 7 bases from V and 1 base from J, with 10 bases between. Germline CDR1 reads SGHTA; CDR2 reads FQGNSA. As handled by the study authors: Amplified reference gene primers provided the basis for estimating nucleated cell counts. Produced via immunoSEQ multiplex PCR; TCRdb's table is partial and in-frame only. V and J calls plus clone size are reproduced from that table; the DNA served to infer D and trimming. The profile shows about 200,000 clones, around 83% of them singletons. The chain couples TRBV7-2 to TRBJ1-1, with D perhaps matching TRBD1 (6 bases). The receptor was isolated from a woman aged 80 or over with COVID-19, enrolled during active disease. Sequenced material: peripheral blood. CDR3: CASTDRQNTEAFF. The CDR3 bases are TGTGCCAGCACCGACAGGCAGAACACTGAAGCTTTCTTT.